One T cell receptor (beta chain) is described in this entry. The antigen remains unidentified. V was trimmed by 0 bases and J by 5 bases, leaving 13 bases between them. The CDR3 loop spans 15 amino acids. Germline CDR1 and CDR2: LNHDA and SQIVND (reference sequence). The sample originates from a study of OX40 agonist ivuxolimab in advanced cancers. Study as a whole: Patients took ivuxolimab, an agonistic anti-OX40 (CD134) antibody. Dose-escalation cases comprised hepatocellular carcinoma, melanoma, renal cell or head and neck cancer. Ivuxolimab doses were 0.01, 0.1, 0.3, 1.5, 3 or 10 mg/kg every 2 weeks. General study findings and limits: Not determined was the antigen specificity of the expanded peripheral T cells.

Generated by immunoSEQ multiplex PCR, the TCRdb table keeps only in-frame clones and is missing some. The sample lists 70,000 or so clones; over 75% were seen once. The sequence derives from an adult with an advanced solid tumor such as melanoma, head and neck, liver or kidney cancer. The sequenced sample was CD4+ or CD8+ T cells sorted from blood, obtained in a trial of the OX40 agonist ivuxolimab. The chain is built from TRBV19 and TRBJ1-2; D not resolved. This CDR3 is CASSIDPDVWYGYTF. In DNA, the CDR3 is TGTGCCAGTAGTATAGACCCGGACGTATGGTATGGCTACACCTTC.